This T cell receptor (beta chain) comes out of a study of CD8 T cells in Susac syndrome. About the research overall: Active disease was present in six of the sequenced Susac syndrome patients, and remission in eight.

Negative isolation yielded CD8+ and CD4+ T cells; FACS enriched TEMRA cells. The germline CDR1 and CDR2 sequences are SGHRS and YFSETQ. The CDR3 is 15 amino acids. V lost 1 base and J 7 bases, leaving 18 bases between the germline ends. An input of about 0.5 to 1 ug of RNA was subjected to reverse transcription using random hexamers. TCRdb processed the immunoSEQ multiplex PCR reads anew with MiXCR; each CDR3 protein has one entry. The sample includes about 190,000 distinct CDR3 sequences, roughly 95% of them seen just once. The specimen was CD4+ T cells from PBMCs. The TCR was taken from a human donor with Susac syndrome. The rearrangement joins TRBV5-1 to TRBJ2-7; D possibly corresponds to TRBD1 (5 bases). As DNA, the CDR3 is TGCGCCAGCAGCTTGTCGCCAGGGTTAGGATTAGAGCAGTACTTC. The encoded protein is CASSLSPGLGLEQYF.